The clone carrying this T cell receptor (beta chain) was counted ten times or more. The antigen remains undetermined. Alongside a J-beta primer mix, a sample-barcoded 5' primer served in a second PCR lasting roughly 7 to 11 cycles. With 12 random nucleotides, a template-switch adaptor tagged each individual cDNA molecule. One entry per CDR3 protein, called by TCRdb with MiXCR from the 5' RACE reads. Among 450,000 to 600,000 distinct CDR3 sequences listed, about 26% were seen once. Unmatched junction bases numbered 17, after V lost 5 bases and J lost 9 bases. The CDR3 totals 18 residues. Germline lookup yields CDR1 SGHAT and CDR2 FQNNGV. The record originates from a study of blood T cells in healthy people across ages. Study results and limitations: Calculation of diversity from one million T cells yielded estimates considered to be underestimates.

The sample was also linked to a second study, of T cells of mothers and their children.

The chain uses TRBV11-2 and TRBJ2-1, with 12 bases matching TRBD2. This sequence was found in a boy between 2 and 10 years old in good health. Input material: blood. In nucleotides, the CDR3 is TGTGCCAGCAGCCTCGGCGGCGCGACTAGCGGGGGACCTTCTGAGCAGTTCTTC. This codes for CASSLGGATSGGPSEQFF.